Listed below are T cell receptor beta chains from one sample, sequenced in a study of blood T cell repertoires in COVID-19. The protocol was immunoSEQ multiplex PCR, while the TCRdb copy is restricted to in-frame clones and leaves out a portion. The sample yields 150,000 to 160,000 clones, approximately 80% seen once. Sequenced sample: peripheral blood. Receptor source: a woman between 50 and 59 years old with acute or convalescent COVID-19. The CDR3 runs from the conserved cysteine through the conserved F or W. The D gene is left open where the match is weak. A row's size may be missing; if present it is once, few, many or a size class.

TRBJ1-4 few TRBV4-2 NA CASSQDTGNEKLFF TGTGCCAGCAGCCAAGACACCGGTAATGAAAAACTGTTTTTT
TRBJ2-4 NA TRBV9 NA CASSGGPLNDIQYF TGTGCCAGCAGCGGGGGCCCCCTAAACGACATTCAGTACTTC
TRBJ1-5 NA TRBV2 NA CASRGQGNQPQHF TGTGCCAGCAGGGGACAAGGCAATCAGCCCCAGCATTTT
TRBJ2-1 NA TRBV7-3 TRBD2 CASSLNSGRGNNEQFF TGTGCCAGCAGTCTTAATAGCGGGAGGGGTAACAATGAGCAGTTCTTC
TRBJ2-2 NA TRBV19 NA CASSSQMSSPGELFF TGTGCCAGTAGTAGCCAAATGTCTAGTCCCGGGGAGCTGTTTTTT
TRBJ1-1 NA TRBV27 NA CASRPGGNTEAFF TGTGCCAGCAGACCCGGGGGGAACACTGAAGCTTTCTTT
TRBJ2-7 few TRBV5-4 TRBD1 CASSIQGGYEQYF TGTGCCAGCAGTATACAGGGGGGCTACGAGCAGTACTTC
TRBJ2-7 NA TRBV6-5 TRBD2 CASSYGSGKSSYEQYF TGTGCCAGCAGTTACGGTAGCGGGAAGAGCTCCTACGAGCAGTACTTC
TRBJ1-1 NA TRBV19 NA CASNQATLRGEAFF TGTGCCAGTAATCAAGCGACCCTCAGAGGTGAAGCTTTCTTT
TRBJ2-7 NA TRBV20-1 NA CSGHGEYEQYF TGCAGTGGACACGGGGAGTACGAGCAGTACTTC
TRBJ2-2 NA TRBV6-5 TRBD1 CASARTGNTGELFF TGTGCTAGCGCTAGGACAGGGAACACCGGGGAGCTGTTTTTT
TRBJ2-2 NA TRBV9 NA CASSFNGGTGELFF TGTGCCAGCAGCTTCAACGGGGGCACCGGGGAGCTGTTTTTT
TRBJ1-1 NA TRBV19 TRBD1 CASSMGQLNTEAFF TGTGCCAGTAGTATGGGACAGTTGAACACTGAAGCTTTCTTT
TRBJ1-1 NA TRBV6-5 NA CASSYRGGAWNTEAFF TGTGCCAGCAGTTACCGGGGGGGGGCCTGGAACACTGAAGCTTTCTTT
TRBJ1-1 once TRBV27 NA CASSLLIPSGDPEAFF TGTGCCAGCAGTTTATTAATTCCATCGGGAGACCCTGAAGCTTTCTTT
TRBJ1-1 NA TRBV7-3 NA CASSLIAGVAFF TGTGCCAGCAGCTTAATAGCGGGAGTTGCTTTCTTT
TRBJ2-1 NA TRBV6-5 TRBD2 CASSMSGGAHNEQFF TGTGCCAGCAGTATGAGCGGGGGGGCACACAATGAGCAGTTCTTC
TRBJ2-4 NA TRBV27 NA CASSLNGGKNIQYF TGTGCCAGCAGTTTAAACGGAGGCAAAAACATTCAGTACTTC
TRBJ2-5 NA TRBV11-2 TRBD2 CASSAGSGRGETQYF TGTGCCAGCTCCGCTGGTAGCGGGAGGGGCGAGACCCAGTACTTC
TRBJ2-2 few TRBV7-3 TRBD2 CASSQGLAATGELFF TGTGCCAGCAGCCAGGGACTAGCGGCAACCGGGGAGCTGTTTTTT
TRBJ1-2 NA TRBV29-1 NA CSVDPGNYGYTF TGCAGCGTCGACCCAGGGAACTATGGCTACACCTTC
TRBJ2-7 NA TRBV3-1/TRBV3-2 NA CASSLDREGLRGGYEQYF TGTGCCAGCAGCCTAGACAGGGAGGGACTACGTGGGGGGTACGAGCAGTACTTC
TRBJ1-1 few TRBV9 NA CASSVAPDRTNTEAFF TGTGCCAGCAGCGTAGCCCCGGACAGAACGAACACTGAAGCTTTCTTT
TRBJ1-1 NA TRBV6-2/TRBV6-3 TRBD1 CASSRHRDSQNTEAFF TGTGCCAGCAGTCGACACCGGGACAGCCAAAACACTGAAGCTTTCTTT
TRBJ2-3 once TRBV4-2 NA CASSRAGASTDTQYF TGTGCCAGCAGCCGGGCGGGGGCTAGCACAGATACGCAGTATTTT
TRBJ2-3 NA TRBV18 NA CASSPPSGPSTDTQYF TGTGCCAGCTCACCTCCGAGCGGACCAAGCACAGATACGCAGTATTTT
TRBJ1-6 NA TRBV4-2 TRBD1 CASSQDGTANSPLHF TGTGCCAGCAGCCAAGATGGGACAGCAAATTCACCCCTCCACTTT
TRBJ1-4 NA TRBV4-3 NA CASSRTVTWDLPEKLFF TGCGCCAGCAGCCGGACAGTGACGTGGGATTTGCCTGAAAAACTGTTTTTT
TRBJ2-2 NA TRBV5-1 NA CASSPRAGTGELFF TGCGCCAGCAGCCCCCGGGCAGGGACAGGGGAGCTGTTTTTT
TRBJ2-5 once TRBV2 TRBD2 CASRPRLAGGVETQYF TGTGCCAGCAGACCTCGACTAGCGGGGGGAGTGGAGACCCAGTACTTC
TRBJ2-7 NA TRBV6-6 TRBD1 CASSLSRQGFSYEQYF TGTGCCAGCAGCCTCTCCCGACAGGGGTTCTCCTACGAGCAGTACTTC
TRBJ1-5 NA TRBV10-3 NA CAISESQFSNQPQHF TGTGCCATCAGTGAGTCCCAGTTTAGCAATCAGCCCCAGCATTTT
TRBJ1-4 NA TRBV28 TRBD1 CASRYTPGTGVATNEKLFF TGTGCCAGCAGGTACACCCCCGGGACAGGAGTTGCAACTAATGAAAAACTGTTTTTT
TRBJ2-1 NA TRBV5-1 TRBD2 CASSTGTSGAAYNEQFF TGCGCCAGCAGCACCGGGACTAGCGGGGCGGCCTACAATGAGCAGTTCTTC
TRBJ2-7 NA TRBV5-6 NA CASSLGGGASEQYF TGTGCCAGCAGCTTGGGTGGGGGGGCCAGTGAGCAGTACTTC
TRBJ2-2 NA TRBV14 NA CASSQRGSHTGELFF TGTGCCAGCAGCCAGCGGGGAAGTCACACCGGGGAGCTGTTTTTT
TRBJ1-6 NA TRBV4-3 TRBD1 CASSLQIPGQGNSPLHF TGCGCCAGCAGCCTCCAAATACCGGGACAGGGGAATTCACCCCTCCACTTT
TRBJ1-2 once TRBV5-6 NA CASSRPGEDYGYTF TGTGCCAGCAGCCGCCCGGGGGAGGACTATGGCTACACCTTC
TRBJ2-2 NA TRBV7-2 NA CASSLRQGGELFF TGTGCCAGCAGCCTACGCCAGGGCGGGGAGCTGTTTTTT
TRBJ2-7 NA TRBV11-2 TRBD2 CASSLWSSGSVKRGEQYF TGTGCCAGCAGCTTATGGTCTAGCGGAAGCGTAAAGAGGGGCGAGCAGTACTTC
TRBJ2-1 NA TRBV7-3 TRBD2 CASSHLAGGLNEQFF TGTGCCAGCAGCCATCTAGCGGGGGGGCTGAATGAGCAGTTCTTC
TRBJ2-7 NA TRBV4-2 TRBD2 CASSQDWTSSYEQYF TGTGCCAGCAGCCAGGACTGGACTAGTAGCTACGAGCAGTACTTC
TRBJ1-5 NA TRBV27 NA CASSRDIGRGQPQHF TGTGCCAGCAGCCGGGACATCGGGCGCGGTCAGCCCCAGCATTTT
TRBJ2-1 NA TRBV6-2/TRBV6-3 NA CASTPHRDNYNEQFF TGTGCCAGCACCCCACACCGGGACAACTACAATGAGCAGTTCTTC
TRBJ1-6 NA TRBV7-2 NA CASSLNAGSYNSPLHF TGTGCCAGCAGCTTAAACGCCGGCTCCTATAATTCACCCCTCCACTTT
TRBJ2-2 NA TRBV5-1 NA CASSLASGSNTGELFF TGCGCCAGCAGCTTGGCCAGCGGTTCGAACACCGGGGAGCTGTTTTTT
TRBJ2-3 NA TRBV6-1 TRBD2 CASSEVAGGLDTQYF TGTGCCAGCAGTGAGGTCGCGGGAGGGCTAGATACGCAGTATTTT
TRBJ2-5 NA TRBV19 TRBD2 CASSSGSQETQYF TGTGCCAGTAGTAGCGGGAGCCAAGAGACCCAGTACTTC
TRBJ2-5 NA TRBV5-5 TRBD2 CASSSLGAGGQETQYF TGTGCCAGCAGCTCCTTGGGGGCGGGGGGTCAAGAGACCCAGTACTTC
TRBJ1-2 NA TRBV5-5 NA CASSLSYLNYGYTF TGTGCCAGCAGCTTGAGCTACCTCAACTATGGCTACACCTTC
TRBJ1-1 NA TRBV27 TRBD1 CASSLTGTGVGLDTEAFF TGTGCCAGCAGTTTGACCGGGACAGGGGTCGGGCTGGATACTGAAGCTTTCTTT
TRBJ1-1 NA TRBV5-6 NA CASSSGAGNTEAFF TGTGCCAGCAGCTCAGGGGCAGGGAACACTGAAGCTTTCTTT